The 16 T cell receptor beta chains below all came from one sample that was sequenced in a study of Graves' ophthalmopathy and Graves' hyperthyroidism. Amplification from RNA transcripts yielded the TCR beta CDR3 regions. RT-PCR was first run with HTBI primers, then multiplex PCR in a second round. Via MiXCR, TCRdb re-called the multiplex PCR reads, giving one row per CDR3 protein. The profile covers approximately 1.2 million distinct CDR3 sequences, with roughly two fifths appearing a single time and 11% taken by the ten largest. Source material: peripheral blood or thyroid tissue (not recorded which). The receptors were sampled from an adult man with Graves' hyperthyroidism.

The chain carries TRBV10-3 and TRBJ2-7, with TRBD2 identical over 8 bases. After removal of 10 bases from V and 2 bases from J, the junction contained 16 bases not matched to a gene. CDR3 length equals 16 residues. Germline CDR1 reads ENHRY; CDR2 reads SYGVKD. CDR3 bases: TGTGCCAGCAGCAAACTGGCCGGGGGGGGGACCTACGAGCAGTACTTC. The encoded protein is CASSKLAGGGTYEQYF.

The rearrangement links TRBV19 to TRBJ2-5; no reliable D call. CDR1 and CDR2 from the germline V gene are LNHDA and SQIVND (reference sequence). The V end lost 6 bases, the J end lost 5 bases, and 10 bases lay between the germline ends. The CDR3 sequence is 12 residues long. The CDR3 region is CASRVGTETQYF. Written as DNA, the CDR3 is TGTGCCAGTAGAGTCGGAACGGAGACCCAGTACTTC.

The J gene is TRBJ2-5, the V gene TRBV12-3 or TRBV12-4, with 9 bases lining up with TRBD1. This CDR3 region has 16 residues. The V segment lost 7 bases and the J segment 1 base; nucleotides outside the gene matches: 10. CDR3 DNA: TGTGCCAGCACTTACACGGGACAGGGAGTCCAAGAGACCCAGTACTTC. It translates to CASTYTGQGVQETQYF.

This clonotype was detected ten times or more. The chain employs TRBV15 and TRBJ1-2; perhaps TRBD1 as D (5 bases). The CDR3 has 18 residues. Germline V gene sequence: CDR1 LNHNV, CDR2 YYDKDF (reference sequence). The ends were cut back, 0 bases at V and 5 bases at J, with 22 bases in the middle. CDR3 nucleotide sequence: TGTGCCACCAGCAGAGAAGCGGCAGGGCAAAGGTTCCTATATGGCTACACCTTC. This encodes CATSREAAGQRFLYGYTF.

The CDR3 spells CSAIDRGLETQYF. DNA of the CDR3: TGCAGTGCTATAGACAGGGGATTAGAGACCCAGTACTTC. The chain joins TRBV20-1 to TRBJ2-5; 8 bases are a match to TRBD1. This CDR3 comprises 13 residues. Losses at the gene ends were 4 bases for V and 4 bases for J; bases not matched to a gene: 5. From germline, CDR1 is DFQATT and CDR2 SNEGSKA (reference sequence).

This clonotype has a count of ten or more. V and J are TRBV7-8 and TRBJ2-5; 11 nucleotides agree with TRBD2. Germline V gives CDR1 SGHVS, CDR2 FQNEAQ. The junction had 9 bases not matched to a gene; V was cut back by 3 bases and J by 6 bases. The CDR3 sequence is 16 residues long. CDR3 in DNA: TGTGCCAGCAGCTTGGCGACTAGCGGGAAGTCAAAGACCCAGTACTTC. This gives the protein CASSLATSGKSKTQYF.

This clonotype appeared many times. The chain uses TRBV14 and TRBJ2-7, with D perhaps matching TRBD2 (6 bases). The V gene's germline CDR1 is SGHDN and CDR2 FVKESK. V gave up 5 bases and J gave up 5 bases, with 13 bases separating them. The CDR3 spans 13 residues. The CDR3 coding sequence is TGTGCCAGCAGCGGCCGGGACTTCCACGAGCAGTACTTC. It encodes CASSGRDFHEQYF.

About this clonotype itself: A much larger clonotype is one base distant, so this may be a read error. CDR3 residues: CAISRNRDHQETQYF. The CDR3, as DNA: TGTGCCATCAGTCGCAACCGGGACCACCAAGAGACCCAGTACTTC. The rearrangement links TRBV6-1 to TRBJ2-5; D may be TRBD1 or TRBD2 (5 bases each). This CDR3 is built from 15 residues. Germline loops: CDR1 MNHNS, CDR2 SASEGT.

The V and J genes are TRBV20-1 and TRBJ1-5, with D unclear. Germline V CDR1 and CDR2: DFQATT, SNEGSKA (reference sequence). CDR3 length: 14 amino acids. V gave up 5 bases and J gave up 0 bases, with 11 bases separating them. The CDR3, as DNA: TGCAGTGCTGAGGCGTACGGTAGCAATCAGCCCCAGCATTTT. This sequence encodes CSAEAYGSNQPQHF.

The V and J genes are TRBV25-1 and TRBJ1-2; D is possibly TRBD1 (5 bases). This CDR3 is built from 16 residues. CDR1 and CDR2 from the germline V gene are MGHDK and SYGVNS. Trimming left V 10 bases short and J 2 bases short, with 23 bases between. The CDR3 loop is CATSQDRQLGNYGYTF. Written as DNA, the CDR3 is TGTGCCACCAGCCAAGATCGACAGTTGGGGAACTATGGCTACACCTTC.

This chain joins TRBV29-1 and TRBJ1-1; 9 bases match TRBD1. V was clipped by 6 bases and J by 11 bases; unmatched bases: 13. Germline lookup yields CDR1 SQVTM and CDR2 ANQGSEA. This CDR3 is built from 13 residues. The CDR3 DNA sequence: TGCAGCGTGGCCTGGACAGGGGCTGACGTCGCTTTCTTT. As protein: CSVAWTGADVAFF.

This chain joins TRBV4-3 and TRBJ2-7, with TRBD2 matching 7 bases. V lost 1 base and J lost 5; bases outside the gene matches: 8. The CDR3 is 15 amino acids. Germline CDR1 and CDR2: LGHNA and YSLEER. CDR3 sequence: CASSQAGRAPDEQYF. The CDR3, as DNA: TGCGCCAGCAGCCAAGCTGGGAGGGCCCCGGACGAGCAGTACTTC.

The rearrangement joins TRBV7-9 to TRBJ1-4, with D tentatively TRBD1 (5 bases). V was shortened by 3 bases and J by 8 bases, with 13 bases between the two germline ends. Per the germline V gene, CDR1 is SEHNR and CDR2 is FQNEAQ (reference sequence). There are 14 residues in the CDR3. CDR3 in DNA: TGTGCCAGCAGCTTCTCAGGGACCCAAGAAAAACTGTTTTTT. Protein product: CASSFSGTQEKLFF. Complete variable domain (other parts from reference TRBV7-9 and TRBJ1-4): DTGVSQNPRHKITKRGQNVTFRCDPISEHNRLYWYRQTLGQGPEFLTYFQNEAQLEKSRLLSDRFSAERPKGSFSTLEIQRTEQGDSAMYLCASSFSGTQEKLFFGSGTQLSVL.

Comments on this clonotype: Mismatch with germline at one junction end may stem from a read error. V usage is TRBV10-3 and J usage is TRBJ1-5, with 7 bases lining up with TRBD1. The CDR3 extends over 15 amino acids. CDR1 is ENHRY, CDR2 SYGVKD, per germline. The CDR3 spells CAISETGVHNRPQHF. Written as DNA, the CDR3 is TGTGCCATCAGTGAGACAGGGGTTCACAATCGGCCCCAGCATTTT.

The chain couples TRBV7-6 to TRBJ1-2, with a tentative D call TRBD1 (5 bases). Trimming shortened V by 4 bases and J by 2 bases, and 14 bases separated the two germline ends. The CDR3 has 15 residues. The V gene's germline CDR1 is SGHVS and CDR2 FNYEAQ. The CDR3 reads CASSSSQGLNYGYTF. The CDR3 DNA follows: TGTGCCAGCAGCTCCTCGCAGGGTCTCAACTATGGCTACACCTTC.

This clonotype has just a few counts. The chain employs TRBV6-2 or TRBV6-3 and TRBJ2-7, with TRBD1 identical over 7 bases. From germline, CDR1 is MNHEY and CDR2 SVGEGT. J lost 6 bases, V lost 6 bases, and 8 bases had no gene match. The CDR3 is 13 amino acids. The CDR3 sequence is CASSSYPGGEQYF. Written as DNA, the CDR3 is TGTGCCAGCAGCTCCTACCCAGGGGGCGAGCAGTACTTC.